The 3 T cell receptor beta chains below all came from one sample that was sequenced in a study of response to subunit inactivated influenza vaccine. TCRdb analysed the RT-PCR reads with MiXCR anew, one entry per CDR3 protein. The profile shows around 600,000 distinct CDR3 sequences, roughly 10% of them singletons. Another study also made use of these data, one on T cells expressing NK-cell markers. From that study: TCR beta cDNA was made by 5'RACE template switching with UMIs.

Sequences were derived from PBMCs from blood, sampled on the day of vaccination. These receptors originate from a man between 45 and 60 years old who received an inactivated influenza vaccine.

The chain carries TRBV6-2 or TRBV6-3 and TRBJ1-1; possibly TRBD1 for D (6 bases). The ends were cut back, 4 bases at V and 3 bases at J, with 9 bases in the middle. Germline CDR1 reads MNHEY; CDR2 reads SVGEGT. This CDR3 has 13 residues. CDR3: CASSSPGDTEAFF. CDR3 DNA: TGTGCCAGCAGTTCTCCAGGGGACACTGAAGCTTTCTTT.

The CDR3 region is CASRGTAREGYTF. CDR3 DNA sequence: TGTGCCAGCAGGGGGACCGCCCGGGAGGGCTACACCTTC. The chain has TRBV2 and TRBJ1-2, with D perhaps TRBD1 (5 bases). This CDR3 has 13 amino acids. The germline V and J ends were trimmed by 6 bases and 8 bases, with 16 bases remaining between them. The germline V gene has CDR1 SNHLY and CDR2 FYNNEI.

In its sample, this clonotype was seen many times. V and J are TRBV3-1 and TRBJ2-1; D may be TRBD2 (5 bases). The CDR3 runs 15 residues. Germline CDR1 is LGHDT and CDR2 is YNNKEL (reference sequence). V was trimmed by 4 bases and J by 0 bases, leaving 10 bases between them. In nucleotides, the CDR3 is TGTGCCAGCAGCCTCGTAGCGCTCTCCTACAATGAGCAGTTCTTC. Its translation: CASSLVALSYNEQFF.